This T cell receptor beta chain stems from a study of Graves' ophthalmopathy and Graves' hyperthyroidism. For repertoire sequencing, the TCR beta CDR3 regions were amplified from RNA transcripts. RT-PCR in the first round used HTBI primers; a second-round multiplex PCR followed. TCRdb itself ran the multiplex PCR reads through MiXCR, one entry per CDR3 protein. The sample records almost 750,000 distinct CDR3 sequences, 35% to 50% being singletons. The CDR3 runs 16 residues. Trimming cost V 3 bases and J 5 bases; bases outside gene matches: 6. CDR1 and CDR2 (germline): KGHDR, SFDVKD. V usage is TRBV24-1 and J usage is TRBJ2-2; 9 nucleotides agree with TRBD1. The source is an adult man with Graves' ophthalmopathy. The sample comprised peripheral blood. In DNA form, the CDR3 reads TGTGCCACCAGTGATCCACGGACAGGGGTTACCGGGGAGCTGTTTTTT. This encodes CATSDPRTGVTGELFF.